A single T cell receptor (beta chain) is shown here with its context. Its target is not known. 13 Jbeta primers and 60 Vbeta primers were used for the PCR. The repertoire was sequenced with immunoSEQ multiplex PCR; TCRdb's copy has only in-frame clones and lacks some. Of 180,000 or so clones listed, approximately 80% were seen once; the top ten hold about 3%. CDR1 and CDR2 from the germline V gene are MDHEN and SYDVKM. CDR3 size: 15 residues. The data stem from a study of cytomegalovirus exposure and HLA in healthy donors. Study-wide background: An earlier analysis identified under 130 million unique TCR beta sequences in 150 million to 200 million T cells.

Whole-study results and caveats: It is likely that the observed cluster of highly shared sequence variants was a sequencing artifact. It was only CMV serostatus that was available as immune exposure information.

The TCR comes from a female donor in good health and CMV-seronegative. The chain couples TRBV28 to TRBJ2-5; TRBD2 matches 10 bases. The assigned J gene may be wrong: the sequence end matches TRBJ2-7 better. Sequencing input: PBMCs. CDR3 loop: CASNQAGTSAYEQYF. In DNA, the CDR3 is TGTGCCAGCAACCAAGCCGGGACTAGCGCCTACGAGCAGTACTTC.